This paragraph covers one T cell receptor (beta chain) sequence. The CDR3 contains 15 residues. V shed 5 bases, J shed 7 bases, and the junction held 10 bases outside the gene matches. CDR1 is LNHDA, CDR2 SQIVND, per germline (reference sequence). Clones were read by immunoSEQ multiplex PCR, and TCRdb kept only the in-frame ones, dropping some. The sample holds 200,000 to 250,000 clones; 87% are singletons and the top ten take under 14%. The source of the sample is a study of blood T cell repertoires in COVID-19. Study at large: T cells, B-cell-depleted T cells, or PBMCs supplied cDNA or gDNA.

Participants came from under 30 US areas, aged roughly 18 to 89 years. The specimen was PBMCs or T cells enriched from blood (not recorded which). This sequence joins TRBV19 and TRBJ1-2; 10 nucleotides match TRBD1. The clonotype comes from a man aged 25-45 years who had recovered from COVID-19. CDR3 in DNA: TGTGCCAGTAGTTTCTTGACAGGGGGCGTCTCTGGCTACACCTTC. It codes for CASSFLTGGVSGYTF.